The 25 T cell receptor beta chains in this list originate from one sample, sequenced in a study of blood T cell repertoires in COVID-19. Repertoires were generated with immunoSEQ multiplex PCR, while TCRdb's copy carries only in-frame clones and drops some. The data hold about 190,000 clones, with around 86% observed a single time. Sequencing input: peripheral blood. All receptors derive from a man aged 40-50 years with acute or convalescent COVID-19.

The chain employs TRBV5-1 and TRBJ1-1, with TRBD1 as a possible D gene (6 bases). Per germline, CDR1 SGHRS and CDR2 YFSETQ. Trimming cost V 0 bases and J 3 bases, with 12 bases left between them. The CDR3 is made up of 15 amino acids. CDR3 coding DNA: TGCGCCAGCAGCTTGGACAGGGTCGGGGACACTGAAGCTTTCTTT. Its translation is CASSLDRVGDTEAFF.

This clone came up once. V usage is TRBV10-3 and J usage is TRBJ2-3, with TRBD2 matching 8 bases. CDR1 and CDR2 (germline): ENHRY, SYGVKD. V shed 1 base and J 5 bases; nucleotides not matched to a gene: 2. This CDR3 spans 14 amino acids. Here the CDR3 reads CAISEWLAGDTQYF. CDR3 nucleotide sequence: TGTGCCATCAGTGAGTGGCTAGCGGGAGATACGCAGTATTTT.

The rearrangement uses TRBV21-1 and TRBJ2-2; the table's D call, TRBD1, was not checked against the DNA. TRBV21-1 counts as a pseudogene. The CDR3 is 17 residues long. Here the CDR3 reads CASSKSGGTGDTGELFF. The CDR3 DNA follows: TGTGCCAGCAGCAAAAGCGGTGGGACAGGGGACACCGGGGAGCTGTTTTTT.

The genes are TRBV3-1 (or the pseudogene TRBV3-2) and TRBJ2-3, with 9 bases matching TRBD2. The trim removed 4 bases at V and 1 base at J, leaving 6 bases unmatched. The CDR3 has 16 residues. Germline assignment: CDR1 LGHDT and CDR2 YNNKEL (reference sequence). The CDR3 sequence is CASSRDRLAGTDTQYF. For the CDR3, the DNA is TGTGCCAGCAGCCGGGATCGACTAGCGGGCACAGATACGCAGTATTTT.

This clone showed up many times. This chain connects TRBV7-6 to TRBJ2-7, with TRBD2 matching 7 bases. The CDR3 contains 15 residues. CDR1 is SGHVS, CDR2 FNYEAQ, per germline. V lost 5 bases, J lost 4 bases, and 11 bases stayed unmatched. Written as DNA, the CDR3 is TGTGCCAGCAGCACCCGCGGGGGACCAGGTTACGAGCAGTACTTC. As protein: CASSTRGGPGYEQYF.

In nucleotides, the CDR3 is TGTGCCAGCAGTTATCCGGACAGAAATGAAAAACTGTTTTTT. This gives the protein CASSYPDRNEKLFF. The rearrangement uses TRBV6-6 and TRBJ1-4; D might be TRBD1 (6 bases). Germline CDR1 reads MNHNY; CDR2 reads SVGAGI (reference sequence). This CDR3 comprises 14 residues. V was clipped by 3 bases and J by 5 bases, with 10 bases between them.

The chain combines TRBV7-8 with TRBJ2-7; a possible D gene is TRBD1 (6 bases). The germline V and J ends were trimmed by 5 bases and 0 bases, with 14 bases remaining between them. Germline V lookup: CDR1 SGHVS, CDR2 FQNEAQ. The CDR3 runs 15 residues. The CDR3 DNA sequence: TGTGCCAGCAGCCCTCTGACAGGAAGCTCCTACGAGCAGTACTTC. Translated: CASSPLTGSSYEQYF.

V and J are TRBV7-9 and TRBJ1-4; TRBD1 agrees at 7 bases. This CDR3 comprises 15 residues. Unmatched junction bases numbered 6, after V lost 4 bases and J lost 4 bases. Germline-derived CDR1 and CDR2 are SEHNR and FQNEAQ (reference sequence). The CDR3 region has the DNA TGTGCCAGCAGCTCCACGACAGGGCATAATGAAAAACTGTTTTTT. As protein: CASSSTTGHNEKLFF.

The V and J genes are TRBV2 and TRBJ1-5; a weak D match, TRBD1 (6 bases). This CDR3 is 15 amino acids long. Trimming took 3 bases from V and 2 from J, leaving 11 bases between them. Germline CDR1 and CDR2: SNHLY and FYNNEI. CDR3: CASSEIRGGNQPQHF. CDR3 coding DNA: TGTGCCAGCAGTGAGATCAGGGGTGGCAATCAGCCCCAGCATTTT. Looking up the rest from reference TRBV2 and TRBJ1-5 gives the full variable domain: EPEVTQTPSHQVTQMGQEVILRCVPISNHLYFYWYRQILGQKVEFLVSFYNNEISEKSEIFDDQFSVERPDGSNFTLKIRSTKLEDSAMYFCASSEIRGGNQPQHFGDGTRLSIL.

The chain combines TRBV6-2 or TRBV6-3 with TRBJ2-1; D unclear. This CDR3 region has 15 residues. Per the germline V gene, CDR1 is MNHEY and CDR2 is SVGEGT. V was trimmed by 5 bases and J by 0 bases, leaving 11 bases between them. This CDR3 is CASSGSAYSYNEQFF. The CDR3 DNA reads as TGTGCCAGCAGTGGCTCAGCGTACTCCTACAATGAGCAGTTCTTC.

This chain connects TRBV9 to TRBJ2-7, with TRBD2 as a possible D gene (6 bases). V lost 0 bases and J lost 0, with 13 bases in between. Per germline, CDR1 SGDLS and CDR2 YYNGEE. This CDR3 is 16 amino acids long. The CDR3 sequence is CASSVEPSESSYEQYF. The DNA of the CDR3 is TGTGCCAGCAGCGTAGAGCCTAGCGAAAGCTCCTACGAGCAGTACTTC.

The chain joins TRBV5-1 to TRBJ2-3; TRBD2 matches at 12 bases. The junction had 2 bases not matched to a gene; V was cut back by 3 bases and J by 0 bases. Germline V gives CDR1 SGHRS, CDR2 YFSETQ. This CDR3 contains 16 residues. CDR3 protein: CASSSGLAGSTDTQYF. The CDR3 bases are TGCGCCAGCAGCTCCGGACTAGCGGGAAGCACAGATACGCAGTATTTT.

The chain is built from TRBV5-1 and TRBJ2-7, with D hard to call. CDR1 and CDR2 from the germline V gene are SGHRS and YFSETQ. This CDR3 has 13 amino acids. Trimming cost V 0 bases and J 7 bases, with 11 bases left between them. The CDR3 here is CASSLGQAEEQYF. The CDR3 DNA follows: TGCGCCAGCAGCTTGGGGCAGGCAGAAGAGCAGTACTTC.

The rearrangement links TRBV9 to TRBJ2-1; TRBD1 matches at 9 bases. Trimming removed 4 bases from V and 15 bases from J; junction bases left unmatched: 11. CDR3 size: 13 residues. Germline V gives CDR1 SGDLS, CDR2 YYNGEE. CDR3 amino acids: CASSSQGQGQTFF. CDR3 in DNA: TGTGCCAGCAGCTCCCAGGGACAGGGTCAAACGTTCTTC.

The genes are TRBV5-4 and TRBJ2-1, with 7 bases identical to TRBD2. Losses at the gene ends were 4 bases for V and 5 bases for J; bases not matched to a gene: 3. Germline loops: CDR1 SGHNT, CDR2 YYREEE (reference sequence). There are 13 residues in the CDR3. CDR3 DNA sequence: TGTGCCAGCAGCCCCGGACTAGACAATGAGCAGTTCTTC. It specifies CASSPGLDNEQFF.

The CDR3 DNA follows: TGTGCCAGCAGTCCCGACAGGGCTGGCACAGATACGCAGTATTTT. Protein sequence: CASSPDRAGTDTQYF. The V call is TRBV7-2, the J call TRBJ2-3; 7 positions agree with TRBD1. J lost 1 base, V lost 6 bases, and 7 bases had no gene match. The CDR3 length is 15 residues. Germline loops: CDR1 SGHTA, CDR2 FQGNSA.

This chain joins TRBV12-5 and TRBJ1-1; 11 bases match TRBD1. Losses at the gene ends were 1 base for V and 8 bases for J; bases not matched to a gene: 0. The CDR3 runs to 13 residues. Germline CDR1 LGHNT, CDR2 FRNRAP. CDR3 in amino acids: CASGLGTGGEAFF. Here the CDR3 DNA reads TGTGCTAGTGGTTTGGGGACAGGGGGCGAAGCTTTCTTT.

The rearrangement joins TRBV19 to TRBJ1-2, with 7 bases lining up with TRBD1. V dropped 5 bases and J dropped 4; count of bases not matched to a gene: 10. The CDR3 length is 15 residues. Germline V gene lookup returns CDR1 LNHDA and CDR2 SQIVND (reference sequence). CDR3 sequence: CASSSRDRAFYGYTF. CDR3 in DNA: TGTGCCAGTAGTTCCCGGGACAGAGCTTTCTATGGCTACACCTTC.

The gene calls are TRBV19 and TRBJ2-7; a possible D gene is TRBD1 (5 bases). Trimming removed 3 bases at V and 6 bases at J, with 15 bases between. CDR1 LNHDA and CDR2 SQIVND come from the germline V gene (reference sequence). The CDR3 is 14 residues long. The CDR3 loop reads CASSMGQGISEQYF. DNA of the CDR3: TGTGCCAGTAGTATGGGGCAGGGAATAAGCGAGCAGTACTTC.

CDR3 bases: TGTGCCAGCTCTCCCCGAATCAGACAGGGGGCTCACCCGAACTATGGCTACACCTTC. Translated: CASSPRIRQGAHPNYGYTF. The V call is TRBV27, the J call TRBJ1-2; 10 bases line up with TRBD1. The germline gives CDR1 MNHEY, CDR2 SMNVEV (reference sequence). The ends lost 8 bases at V and 2 bases at J; junction bases unmatched: 20. The CDR3 is 19 residues long.

The chain carries TRBV27 and TRBJ2-7, with TRBD1 as a possible D gene (6 bases). The CDR3 loop spans 15 amino acids. V lost 8 bases and J lost 5, with 22 bases in between. Germline CDR1 MNHEY, CDR2 SMNVEV (reference sequence). Written as DNA, the CDR3 is TGTGCCAGCGCTTGGAAAGGGGGAAGGGCAAACGAGCAGTACTTC. Protein: CASAWKGGRANEQYF.

The chain couples TRBV7-2 to TRBJ2-3; 15 positions match TRBD2. Losses at the gene ends were 4 bases for V and 4 bases for J; bases not matched to a gene: 3. From germline, CDR1 is SGHTA and CDR2 FQGNSA. This CDR3 is 16 amino acids long. The CDR3 loop is CASSWTSGGAADTQYF. DNA of the CDR3: TGTGCCAGCAGCTGGACTAGCGGGGGGGCGGCAGATACGCAGTATTTT.

This clone was recorded a few times. The chain carries TRBV10-1 and TRBJ1-2, with D tentatively TRBD1 (6 bases). Trimming stripped 7 bases from V and 4 bases from J, with 16 bases between. Germline V gene lookup returns CDR1 WNHNN and CDR2 SYGVQD (reference sequence). The CDR3 contains 14 residues. The CDR3 DNA reads TGCGCCAGCACCCACATGGACAGTCGCTATGGCTACACCTTC. Encoded protein: CASTHMDSRYGYTF.

This clone was seen a single time. This chain uses TRBV27 with TRBJ1-3; perhaps TRBD1 as D (5 bases). Looked up from germline, CDR1 is MNHEY and CDR2 is SMNVEV (reference sequence). The ends were cut back, 6 bases at V and 0 bases at J, with 12 bases in the middle. The CDR3 consists of 15 residues. The CDR3 DNA follows: TGTGCCAGCAGGTCGGGACTGAGCTCTGGAAACACCATATATTTT. This gives the protein CASRSGLSSGNTIYF.

This chain joins TRBV5-5 and TRBJ1-1, with D possibly matching TRBD1 (6 bases). CDR3 length equals 16 residues. V dropped 1 base and J dropped 5 bases, with 18 bases sitting between them. Germline V lookup: CDR1 SGHKS, CDR2 YYEKEE (reference sequence). CDR3 in amino acids: CASSLYRGAERTEAFF. As DNA, the CDR3 is TGTGCCAGCAGCTTGTACCGGGGGGCCGAAAGAACTGAAGCTTTCTTT.